At least ten counts were recorded for the clone carrying this T cell receptor beta chain. Its specificity is unknown. This specimen comes from a study of T-cell reconstitution after alpha-beta-depleted transplantation in children. Unique molecular identifiers were used to barcode this TCRbeta library. Each CDR3 protein is one row after TCRdb ran MiXCR on the PCR reads. There are approximately 230,000 distinct CDR3 sequences in the sample; 24% occur only once, and around 4.8% lies in the top ten. General study results and limits: It was reported that alpha-beta T cells came from several hundred expanded graft clones (about two months after transplant). A year had passed since transplant, and T-cell counts and diversity by then came mostly from newly produced T cells.

The CDR3 has 12 residues. V shed 6 bases and J shed 6 bases, with 12 bases lying between them. Sample: PBMCs, mostly from graft donor cells, taken 360 days after TCRalphabeta/CD19-depleted stem cell transplant. The origin of this receptor is a female patient between 2 and 10 years old who had a stem cell transplant for congenital amegakaryocytic thrombocytopenia, so the T cells may come from the graft donor. V and J are TRBV12-3 or TRBV12-4 and TRBJ2-7; D uncertain. The CDR3 spells CASRLMDSEQYF. CDR3 sequence (DNA): TGTGCCAGCAGGCTCATGGATAGCGAGCAGTACTTC.